The T cell receptor beta chain under discussion was sequenced for a study of response to subunit inactivated influenza vaccine. This CDR3 is 14 amino acids long. Trimming pared 4 bases from V and 1 base from J, leaving 13 bases between. CDR1 and CDR2 (germline): SQVTM, ANQGSEA. Each CDR3 protein is one row after TCRdb ran MiXCR on the RT-PCR reads. The repertoire has fewer than 600,000 distinct CDR3 sequences, more than 7% of them found once; the top ten carry around 13%. As to this clonotype: Its specificity is not known.

Findings and limits, study-wide: Authors proposed each seasonal influenza vaccination draws in few new T cells.

The receptor was isolated from a man aged 45-69 years who received an inactivated influenza vaccine. The chain couples TRBV29-1 to TRBJ2-5, with D possibly called TRBD1 or TRBD2 (5 bases each). The input for sequencing was PBMCs from blood, taken less than 30 months after vaccination. In DNA form, the CDR3 reads TGCAGCGTTGGGACAACTAGGGCCCAAGAGACCCAGTACTTC. This codes for CSVGTTRAQETQYF.